Below are 21 T cell receptor beta chains sequenced from a single sample in a study of blood T cell repertoires in COVID-19. Repertoires were generated with immunoSEQ multiplex PCR, while TCRdb's copy carries only in-frame clones and drops some. This table holds about 110,000 clones, roughly 80% found once. Sample: peripheral blood. Receptors originate from a human donor in a cohort sampled during active or convalescent COVID-19.

The chain employs TRBV5-4 and TRBJ2-4; tentative D call: TRBD1 (6 bases). The V gene lost 4 bases and the J gene lost 2 bases, with 13 bases spanning the gap. Per the germline V gene, CDR1 is SGHNT and CDR2 is YYREEE (reference sequence). The CDR3 runs to 15 residues. The CDR3 sequence: CASSTQGSTKNIQYF. The CDR3 nucleotides read TGTGCCAGCAGCACCCAGGGGAGTACCAAAAACATTCAGTACTTC.

The chain combines TRBV12-1 with TRBJ1-1; the table gives TRBD1 as D, unverified against the DNA. TRBV12-1 is given as a pseudogene. The CDR3 contains 17 residues. CDR3 nucleotide sequence: TGTGCCAGCAGCTTTTCAAGTAGGCACAGGGGGCCCACTGAAGCTTTCTTT. Translated: CASSFSSRHRGPTEAFF.

This rearrangement joins TRBV19 to TRBJ1-2; D gene ambiguous. CDR3 length equals 14 residues. The germline V and J ends were trimmed by 0 bases and 8 bases, with 13 bases remaining between them. Germline assignment: CDR1 LNHDA and CDR2 SQIVND (reference sequence). CDR3 bases: TGTGCCAGTAGTATAGATCGGCAGGCGGGAGGCTACACCTTC. Translating gives CASSIDRQAGGYTF.

The chain has TRBV7-9 and TRBJ2-5; 7 nucleotides line up with TRBD1. CDR1 and CDR2 (germline): SEHNR, FQNEAQ (reference sequence). This CDR3 has 15 residues. V was pared by 5 bases and J by 1 base, with 7 bases of the junction left unmatched. CDR3 nucleotide sequence: TGTGCCAGCAGCCGGCCCGGGACAGTCCAAGAGACCCAGTACTTC. This sequence encodes CASSRPGTVQETQYF.

This clone came up a few times. The chain has TRBV3-1 (or the pseudogene TRBV3-2) and TRBJ2-7, with D hard to call. Germline CDR1 LGHDT, CDR2 YNNKEL (reference sequence). V was pared by 2 bases and J by 5 bases, with 10 bases between. The CDR3 spans 13 residues. The CDR3, as DNA: TGTGCCAGCAGCCAACCAGGCCGCGACGAGCAGTACTTC. It translates to CASSQPGRDEQYF.

The chain recombines TRBV19 with TRBJ1-5, with TRBD1 identical over 10 bases. V dropped 4 bases and J dropped 6; count of bases not matched to a gene: 9. The CDR3 is 16 amino acids. Germline V gene sequence: CDR1 LNHDA, CDR2 SQIVND (reference sequence). CDR3 coding DNA: TGTGCCAGTAGTACCTCCGGGACAGGGGCGAGTCAGCCCCAGCATTTT. Translated, it gives CASSTSGTGASQPQHF.

The chain uses TRBV6-2 or TRBV6-3 and TRBJ2-3; 7 nucleotides line up with TRBD2. The J segment lost 2 bases and the V segment lost 5 bases, leaving 7 bases of the junction unmatched. Looked up from germline, CDR1 is MNHEY and CDR2 is SVGEGT. This CDR3 region has 15 residues. The CDR3 nucleotides read TGTGCCAGCAGTAAACTAGCGCGAACCACAGATACGCAGTATTTT. Residues: CASSKLARTTDTQYF.

DNA for the CDR3: TGTGCCAGTAGTACCTTATTTGACAGGACGAGTGAGCAGTACTTC. It translates to CASSTLFDRTSEQYF. The genes are TRBV19 and TRBJ2-7, with TRBD1 as a possible D gene (6 bases). The V end was cut by 4 bases, the J end by 7 bases, with 20 bases between. CDR1 and CDR2 (germline): LNHDA, SQIVND (reference sequence). The CDR3 spans 15 residues.

V is TRBV5-1 and J is TRBJ2-3, with 14 positions matching TRBD2. This CDR3 comprises 14 residues. Germline loops: CDR1 SGHRS, CDR2 YFSETQ. J was trimmed by 4 bases and V by 6 bases; bases with no gene match: 1. The CDR3 DNA is TGCGCCAGCAAGGGACTAGCGGGAGCAGATACGCAGTATTTT. Translation gives CASKGLAGADTQYF.

V and J are TRBV18 and TRBJ1-6, with D uncertain. Trimming removed 3 bases at V and 10 bases at J, with 19 bases between. Germline lookup yields CDR1 KGHSH and CDR2 LQKENI. CDR3 length: 16 residues. The CDR3 region has the DNA TGTGCCAGCTCACCTCTAGATGGCGGGGTTGGCTCACCCCTCCACTTT. Protein: CASSPLDGGVGSPLHF.

This clone was counted once. V is TRBV10-3 and J is TRBJ2-3, with TRBD2 matching 9 bases. This CDR3 is 15 amino acids long. V gave up 6 bases and J gave up 0 bases; unmatched junction bases: 4. From germline, CDR1 is ENHRY and CDR2 SYGVKD. This CDR3 reads CAIRDSGSSTDTQYF. The CDR3 coding sequence is TGTGCCATCAGGGATAGCGGGAGTAGCACAGATACGCAGTATTTT.

The J gene is TRBJ2-6, the V gene TRBV14, with D uncertain. V lost 2 bases and J lost 1, with 6 bases in between. CDR1 is SGHDN and CDR2 is FVKESK in the germline V gene. CDR3 length: 15 residues. CDR3 coding DNA: TGTGCCAGCAGCCAACGGTGGTCTGGGGCCAACGTCCTGACTTTC. As protein: CASSQRWSGANVLTF.

This chain uses TRBV6-2 or TRBV6-3 with TRBJ2-7; D gene unclear. CDR3 length equals 16 residues. Trimming shortened V by 4 bases and J by 1 base, and 17 bases separated the two germline ends. Germline V gives CDR1 MNHEY, CDR2 SVGEGT. The CDR3: CASSSPPARPSYEQYF. The CDR3 region has the DNA TGTGCCAGCAGTTCCCCTCCGGCCAGGCCATCCTACGAGCAGTACTTC.

The chain couples TRBV7-6 to TRBJ2-5, with 9 bases lining up with TRBD1. The CDR3 runs to 18 residues. V shed 0 bases, J shed 1 base, and the junction held 9 bases outside the gene matches. The germline V gene encodes CDR1 SGHVS and CDR2 FNYEAQ. CDR3 region: CASSLASSGQGFQETQYF. In nucleotides, the CDR3 is TGTGCCAGCAGCTTAGCCTCAAGTGGACAGGGGTTCCAAGAGACCCAGTACTTC.

This chain links TRBV4-1 with TRBJ1-2, with a tentative D call TRBD1 (6 bases). The CDR3 covers 16 residues. Trimming pared 1 base from V and 5 bases from J, leaving 17 bases between. CDR1 and CDR2 from the germline V gene are MGHRA and YSYEKL. CDR3 region: CASSQGTGRGKYGYTF. CDR3 nucleotides: TGCGCCAGCAGCCAAGGCACAGGGCGTGGAAAGTATGGCTACACCTTC.

The chain uses TRBV3-1 (or the pseudogene TRBV3-2) and TRBJ1-2; D call uncertain. The CDR3 has 13 amino acids. Trimming took off 4 bases at V and 6 bases at J, with 12 bases between the two ends. CDR1 and CDR2 from the germline V gene are LGHDT and YNNKEL (reference sequence). CDR3 DNA: TGTGCCAGCAGCCCCAGAGGGATCCATGGCTACACCTTC. It encodes CASSPRGIHGYTF.

The chain links TRBV7-2 to TRBJ1-2, with TRBD1 identical over 8 bases. Trimming cost V 4 bases and J 8 bases; bases outside gene matches: 15. The CDR3 extends over 16 amino acids. Germline V gene sequence: CDR1 SGHTA, CDR2 FQGNSA. Here the CDR3 DNA reads TGTGCCAGCAGCTCCTTAGACAGGGGATCTCTTAGAGGCTACACCTTC. The encoded protein is CASSSLDRGSLRGYTF.

The chain links TRBV7-2 to TRBJ2-3; D call uncertain. CDR3 size: 12 residues. V was pared by 5 bases and J by 6 bases, with 9 bases between. The V gene's germline CDR1 is SGHTA and CDR2 FQGNSA. The CDR3 sequence: CASSHYSDTQYF. CDR3 nucleotides: TGTGCCAGCAGCCATTATAGTGATACGCAGTATTTT. The variable domain in full, with the rest retrieved from reference TRBV7-2 and TRBJ2-3, is GAGVSQSPSNKVTEKGKDVELRCDPISGHTALYWYRQSLGQGLEFLIYFQGNSAPDKSGLPSDRFSAERTGGSVSTLTIQRTQQEDSAVYLCASSHYSDTQYFGPGTRLTVL.

V is TRBV5-4 and J is TRBJ2-3; 9 nucleotides agree with TRBD2. V lost 2 bases to trimming and J lost 0 bases; unmatched junction nucleotides: 7. CDR3 length equals 17 residues. Germline V gene lookup returns CDR1 SGHNT and CDR2 YYREEE (reference sequence). In DNA form, the CDR3 reads TGTGCCAGCAGCTTTCGGGCACTAGCGGGTAGCACAGATACGCAGTATTTT. This translates into CASSFRALAGSTDTQYF.

This clone occurred once. V and J are TRBV28 and TRBJ2-1, with 8 bases matching TRBD2. Germline V gene lookup returns CDR1 MDHEN and CDR2 SYDVKM. This CDR3 is built from 12 residues. V shed 5 bases and J 15 bases; nucleotides not matched to a gene: 9. The CDR3 loop is CASSAGLAPPFF. CDR3 nucleotides: TGTGCCAGCAGTGCCGGACTAGCCCCTCCGTTCTTC. Combining the CDR3 with reference TRBV28 and TRBJ2-1 gives the whole variable domain DVKVTQSSRYLVKRTGEKVFLECVQDMDHENMFWYRQDPGLGLRLIYFSYDVKMKEKGDIPEGYSVSREKKERFSLILESASTNQTSMYLCASSAGLAPPFFGPGTRLTVL.

The rearrangement links TRBV5-1 to TRBJ1-2, with 8 bases lining up with TRBD1. From germline, CDR1 is SGHRS and CDR2 YFSETQ. This CDR3 contains 16 residues. The ends lost 3 bases at V and 8 bases at J; junction bases unmatched: 15. The CDR3 sequence is CASSSQQTTGVYGYTF. The DNA of the CDR3 is TGCGCCAGCAGCTCGCAACAAACGACAGGGGTTTACGGCTACACCTTC.